The 16 T cell receptor beta chains given below trace back to one sample, sequenced in a study of CD8 T cells in ankylosing spondylitis. Whole-study findings and limits: Made up of eight or nine highly homologous variants, a TCR beta motif appeared characteristic of ankylosing spondylitis blood.

In TCRdb, the 5' RACE reads were re-called with MiXCR into one record per CDR3 protein. The repertoire has around 480,000 distinct CDR3 sequences, 17% of them found once; the top ten carry over 0.9%. Their target antigens are unknown. The material sequenced was blood, either unsorted or a sorted T cell fraction (not recorded which). Every receptor here comes from a male donor with ankylosing spondylitis.

The V call is TRBV20-1, the J call TRBJ2-7; TRBD1 might be the D (6 bases). CDR1 is DFQATT, CDR2 SNEGSKA, per germline (reference sequence). Trimming left V 6 bases short and J 0 bases short, with 21 bases between. The CDR3 is 16 amino acids. CDR3 protein: CSAKTGIGGSSYEQYF. The CDR3 nucleotides read TGCAGTGCAAAGACAGGAATAGGGGGTAGCTCCTACGAGCAGTACTTC.

This clonotype has more than one count but fewer than ten. The chain couples TRBV5-1 to TRBJ2-7, with TRBD1 identical over 7 bases. The CDR3 runs to 14 residues. V gave up 5 bases and J gave up 2 bases; unmatched junction bases: 7. Germline CDR1 reads SGHRS; CDR2 reads YFSETQ. Written as DNA, the CDR3 is TGCGCCAGCAGAACAGGACAGGCCACCTACGAGCAGTACTTC. As protein: CASRTGQATYEQYF. The full variable domain, with the rest looked up from reference TRBV5-1 and TRBJ2-7, is KAGVTQTPRYLIKTRGQQVTLSCSPISGHRSVSWYQQTPGQGLQFLFEYFSETQRNKGNFPGRFSGRQFSNSRSEMNVSTLELGDSALYLCASRTGQATYEQYFGPGTRLTVT.

This clonotype has a handful of counts. The J gene is TRBJ2-7, the V gene TRBV11-2, with a weak D call TRBD2 (6 bases). Germline CDR1 SGHAT, CDR2 FQNNGV. This CDR3 spans 15 amino acids. Trimming removed 2 bases at V and 0 bases at J, with 11 bases between. Written as DNA, the CDR3 is TGTGCCAGCAGCTTAACAGCGGGTAGCTCCTACGAGCAGTACTTC. Protein product: CASSLTAGSSYEQYF. Looking up the rest from reference TRBV11-2 and TRBJ2-7 gives the full variable domain: EAGVAQSPRYKIIEKRQSVAFWCNPISGHATLYWYQQILGQGPKLLIQFQNNGVVDDSQLPKDRFSAERLKGVDSTLKIQPAKLEDSAVYLCASSLTAGSSYEQYFGPGTRLTVT.

Turning to this clonotype: At one end the junction does not follow the germline gene, possibly because of a read error. The chain links TRBV5-1 to TRBJ1-1; 9 nucleotides line up with TRBD1. Germline V gene sequence: CDR1 SGHRS, CDR2 YFSETQ. The CDR3 is 16 amino acids. CDR3 amino acids: CASSPRQGGRNTEAYF. Written as DNA, the CDR3 is TGCGCCAGCAGCCCAAGACAGGGGGGCCGGAACACTGAAGCTTACTTT.

The chain employs TRBV6-2 or TRBV6-3 and TRBJ1-5; D gene ambiguous. The CDR3 is made up of 17 amino acids. Germline V gives CDR1 MNHEY, CDR2 SVGEGT. Trimming cost V 0 bases and J 0 bases, with 12 bases left between them. In DNA, the CDR3 is TGTGCCAGCAGTTACTCGCCGTCGCGATATAGCAATCAGCCCCAGCATTTT. Translation: CASSYSPSRYSNQPQHF.

This clonotype was counted ten times or more. The chain combines TRBV12-3 or TRBV12-4 with TRBJ1-2; no clear D. Trimming removed 6 bases from V and 4 bases from J, with 9 bases in between. The CDR3 is 12 residues long. CDR3 DNA: TGTGCCAGCAGCCGGACGGCCTATGGCTACACCTTC. Its translation is CASSRTAYGYTF.

V usage is TRBV20-1 and J usage is TRBJ1-1; D gene unclear. Trimming shortened V by 7 bases and J by 2 bases, and 8 bases separated the two germline ends. This CDR3 is 11 amino acids long. From germline, CDR1 is DFQATT and CDR2 SNEGSKA (reference sequence). The CDR3 nucleotides read TGCAGTGTGAACCCCAACACTGAAGCTTTCTTT. It yields the protein CSVNPNTEAFF.

This clonotype has more than one count but fewer than ten. The gene calls are TRBV29-1 and TRBJ2-3, with D maybe TRBD1 (6 bases). This CDR3 region has 12 residues. Germline-derived CDR1 and CDR2 are SQVTM and ANQGSEA. V was shortened by 5 bases and J by 4 bases, with 10 bases between the two germline ends. CDR3 sequence (DNA): TGCAGCGTTCACTCAGGGGCAGATACGCAGTATTTT. As protein: CSVHSGADTQYF.

This clonotype was found many times. The gene calls are TRBV10-3 and TRBJ1-2, with 9 bases lining up with TRBD1. Per the germline V gene, CDR1 is ENHRY and CDR2 is SYGVKD. The CDR3 extends over 15 amino acids. The ends lost 10 bases at V and 2 bases at J; junction bases unmatched: 11. CDR3 sequence: CATGTGSEKNYGYTF. The CDR3 DNA sequence: TGTGCCACCGGGACAGGGAGTGAGAAAAACTATGGCTACACCTTC.

A few counts support this clonotype. This sequence joins TRBV27 and TRBJ2-5; unclear D gene. Looked up from germline, CDR1 is MNHEY and CDR2 is SMNVEV (reference sequence). The CDR3 totals 12 residues. V was trimmed by 8 bases and J by 5 bases, leaving 12 bases between them. The CDR3 is CASATLGETQYF. The CDR3 DNA follows: TGTGCCAGCGCGACCCTAGGGGAGACCCAGTACTTC.

The genes are TRBV7-2 and TRBJ1-2, with 9 bases that match TRBD1. Germline CDR1 and CDR2: SGHTA and FQGNSA. V lost 2 bases, J lost 7 bases, and 8 bases stayed unmatched. The CDR3 spans 15 residues. The CDR3: CASSLLKGQGGGYTF. The CDR3 DNA is TGTGCCAGCAGCTTATTGAAGGGACAGGGTGGTGGCTACACCTTC.

This clonotype has only a few counts. CDR3 sequence: CASSQTSGRRETQYF. The DNA of the CDR3 is TGTGCCAGCAGTCAGACTAGCGGGAGGCGGGAGACCCAGTACTTC. This chain links TRBV12-3 or TRBV12-4 with TRBJ2-5; 13 bases match TRBD2. The CDR3 runs to 15 residues. The trim removed 5 bases at V and 5 bases at J, leaving 5 bases unmatched.

The chain uses TRBV12-3 or TRBV12-4 and TRBJ2-2; D is unresolved. This CDR3 has 14 amino acids. Trimming took 11 bases from V and 0 from J, leaving 13 bases between them. The CDR3 region has the DNA TGTGCCCGCCCCGGACCCGCGAACACCGGGGAGCTGTTTTTT. It translates to CARPGPANTGELFF.

This sequence joins TRBV18 and TRBJ1-5; no definite D call. V shed 3 bases and J shed 2 bases, with 8 bases lying between them. Germline V CDR1 and CDR2: KGHSH, LQKENI. The CDR3 extends over 14 amino acids. This CDR3 reads CASSPGFGNQPQHF. The CDR3 DNA reads as TGTGCCAGCTCACCCGGGTTCGGCAATCAGCCCCAGCATTTT.

This chain joins TRBV20-1 and TRBJ1-5; tentative D call: TRBD1 (5 bases). The V gene lost 2 bases and the J gene lost 6 bases, with 11 bases spanning the gap. Germline CDR1 is DFQATT and CDR2 is SNEGSKA (reference sequence). This CDR3 is 13 amino acids long. Written as DNA, the CDR3 is TGCAGTGCTAGACCGGACAAGACTCAGCCCCAGCATTTT. This codes for CSARPDKTQPQHF.

This sequence joins TRBV5-1 and TRBJ1-4; 8 bases are a match to TRBD1. This CDR3 is built from 15 residues. With 0 bases clipped from V and 6 bases from J, the junction kept 4 bases outside the gene matches. CDR1 and CDR2 (germline): SGHRS, YFSETQ. The CDR3 is CASSLVQGGDEKLFF. CDR3 nucleotides: TGCGCCAGCAGCTTGGTACAGGGGGGAGATGAAAAACTGTTTTTT.